These 14 T cell receptor beta chains came from one sample sequenced in a study of spatial heterogeneity in lung cancer. One entry per CDR3 protein results from TCRdb running MiXCR on the 5' RACE reads. This table holds about 45,000 distinct CDR3 sequences, approximately 12% found once. The time point denotes: sample taken at primary tumor resection. Material for sequencing was whole RNA from tumor, nontumor lung or frozen PBMC, left unsorted. The source material was PBMCs, sampled at surgery. The receptors derive from a female donor with early-stage non-small cell lung cancer.

This clonotype was recorded a few times. The rearrangement uses TRBV19 and TRBJ1-1; D gene ambiguous. Germline assignment: CDR1 LNHDA and CDR2 SQIVND (reference sequence). With 3 bases removed from V and 1 base from J, the gap between germline ends came to 6 bases. The CDR3 has 13 residues. CDR3 protein: CASSIGENTEAFF. The CDR3 DNA sequence: TGTGCCAGTAGTATCGGGGAGAACACTGAAGCTTTCTTT.

This clonotype has just a few counts. The chain combines TRBV19 with TRBJ1-4; tentatively, D is TRBD1 (6 bases). Looked up from germline, CDR1 is LNHDA and CDR2 is SQIVND (reference sequence). Trimming cost V 4 bases and J 5 bases, with 11 bases left between them. The CDR3 extends over 14 amino acids. As DNA, the CDR3 is TGTGCCAGTAGTAATACAGGGCTCAATGAAAAACTGTTTTTT. It encodes CASSNTGLNEKLFF.

The chain is built from TRBV7-2 and TRBJ2-3; D gene uncertain. The CDR3 extends over 15 amino acids. CDR1 is SGHTA, CDR2 FQGNSA, per germline. Trimming stripped 4 bases from V and 2 bases from J, with 13 bases between. The CDR3 DNA sequence: TGTGCCAGCAGCTCTATGGCCAGCTACACAGATACGCAGTATTTT. Protein: CASSSMASYTDTQYF.

The genes are TRBV6-5 and TRBJ2-5, with D perhaps matching TRBD1 (6 bases). The germline V gene has CDR1 MNHEY and CDR2 SVGAGI. V shed 4 bases and J shed 6 bases, with 15 bases lying between them. The CDR3 is 14 amino acids. Here the CDR3 DNA reads TGTGCCAGCAGTTCCCTCGACAGGCCCAAGACCCAGTACTTC. Its translation is CASSSLDRPKTQYF.

This clonotype was seen a handful of times. This chain links TRBV6-1 with TRBJ1-2; D not resolved. This CDR3 region has 17 residues. Trimming took 8 bases from V and 0 from J, leaving 22 bases between them. Germline CDR1 is MNHNS and CDR2 is SASEGT. The CDR3 loop is CASYPEIGRLTNYGYTF. The CDR3 nucleotides read TGTGCCAGCTACCCCGAGATCGGACGGTTGACTAACTATGGCTACACCTTC.

To note about this clonotype: The germline gene is not matched at one end of the junction; a read error may be the cause. V and J are TRBV19 and TRBJ1-5, with TRBD1 matching over 8 bases. CDR3 length equals 15 residues. The V gene's germline CDR1 is LNHDA and CDR2 SQIVND (reference sequence). CDR3 coding DNA: TGTGCCAGTACCAGAGGACAGGGTTTGGGTCAGCCCAAGCATTTT. Residues: CASTRGQGLGQPKHF.

This clonotype was observed at least ten times. V gene TRBV7-2 combines with J gene TRBJ1-2; the D is unclear. The CDR3 has 14 residues. Germline CDR1 SGHTA, CDR2 FQGNSA. Trimming pared 3 bases from V and 4 bases from J, leaving 12 bases between. The CDR3 nucleotides read TGTGCCAGCAGCTTTCAGAACTCTCTCTATGGCTACACCTTC. This encodes CASSFQNSLYGYTF.

This chain uses TRBV2 with TRBJ2-7, with D perhaps TRBD1 (5 bases). The germline gives CDR1 SNHLY, CDR2 FYNNEI. Trimming cost V 6 bases and J 0 bases, with 15 bases left between them. The CDR3 contains 15 residues. The CDR3, as DNA: TGTGCCAGCAGCCCTTGGGCAGGGAACTCCTACGAGCAGTACTTC. Protein product: CASSPWAGNSYEQYF.

The sample holds a few counts of this clonotype. The chain recombines TRBV6-1 with TRBJ2-5; D is unclear. V lost 7 bases and J 1 base, leaving 10 bases between the germline ends. The CDR3 contains 13 residues. CDR1 is MNHNS, CDR2 SASEGT, per germline. The chain's CDR3 is CASTMARQETQYF. For the CDR3, the DNA is TGTGCCAGCACGATGGCTCGCCAAGAGACCCAGTACTTC.

The rearrangement links TRBV2 to TRBJ1-6; D gene unclear. Between the trimmed V and J ends, which lost 1 base and 7 bases, there was a span of 8 bases. The CDR3 is made up of 14 amino acids. Germline V gene data show CDR1 as SNHLY and CDR2 as FYNNEI. The CDR3 reads CASSEDAGNSPLHF. The CDR3 DNA sequence: TGTGCCAGCAGTGAAGATGCGGGGAATTCACCCCTCCACTTT.

This clonotype was seen more than once but under ten times. This sequence joins TRBV2 and TRBJ2-1; 7 bases agree with TRBD1. The CDR3 covers 17 residues. V was pared by 1 base and J by 2 bases, with 8 bases of the junction left unmatched. Germline CDR1 SNHLY, CDR2 FYNNEI. CDR3 bases: TGTGCCAGCAGTGAAGACTTAGCCGGGACAGCCTACAATGAGCAGTTCTTC. It encodes CASSEDLAGTAYNEQFF.

The chain couples TRBV6-2 or TRBV6-3 to TRBJ2-4; 8 positions match TRBD2. With 1 base clipped from V and 1 base from J, the junction kept 6 bases outside the gene matches. CDR1 is MNHEY and CDR2 is SVGEGT in the germline V gene. The CDR3 runs to 17 residues. The DNA of the CDR3 is TGTGCCAGCAGTTACTTTCGGCGGGGGGCGGCCAAAAACATTCAGTACTTC. Encoded protein: CASSYFRRGAAKNIQYF.

This clonotype was found a few times. The CDR3 DNA is TGTGCCAGCAGCTCTACCCTACAGACTAGCGGTGTAGGCGAGCAGTACTTC. It specifies CASSSTLQTSGVGEQYF. This rearrangement joins TRBV13 to TRBJ2-7; 9 bases line up with TRBD2. Germline CDR1 is PRHDT and CDR2 is FYEKMQ (reference sequence). This CDR3 contains 17 residues. The junction had 16 bases not matched to a gene; V was cut back by 4 bases and J by 6 bases. The variable domain in full, with the rest retrieved from reference TRBV13 and TRBJ2-7, is AAGVIQSPRHLIKEKRETATLKCYPIPRHDTVYWYQQGPGQDPQFLISFYEKMQSDKGSIPDRFSAQQFSDYHSELNMSSLELGDSALYFCASSSTLQTSGVGEQYFGPGTRLTVT.

This clonotype was seen a few times. The chain has TRBV10-3 and TRBJ2-2; TRBD1 aligns across 10 bases. V gave up 9 bases and J gave up 3 bases; unmatched junction bases: 1. Germline V CDR1 and CDR2: ENHRY, SYGVKD. CDR3 length equals 13 residues. Here the CDR3 DNA reads TGTGCCATTGGACAGGGGGACACCGGGGAGCTGTTTTTT. Translating gives CAIGQGDTGELFF.